The following is a TCR beta chain sequence with its context. The data were obtained in a study of blood T cell repertoires in COVID-19. TCRdb's table, derived via immunoSEQ multiplex PCR, lists solely in-frame clones and lacks some. The table records fewer than 350,000 clones, 85% of them present only once. The CDR3 runs 12 residues. V was cut by 2 bases and J by 8 bases, with 10 bases left in between. Germline loops: CDR1 SGHDT, CDR2 YYEEEE. This receptor was taken from a woman aged 45-59 years who had recovered from COVID-19. The sample taken for sequencing was PBMCs or T cells enriched from blood (not recorded which). The J gene is TRBJ1-2, the V gene TRBV5-6, with D unclear. The CDR3 reads CASSLKLIGYTF. CDR3 bases: TGTGCCAGCAGCTTAAAACTAATAGGCTACACCTTC.